Listed below are T cell receptor beta chains from one sample, sequenced in a study of blood T cell repertoires in COVID-19. Data came from immunoSEQ multiplex PCR; TCRdb stores just in-frame clones and leaves some out. The table records about 100,000 clones, 80% to 90% of them present only once. The sequenced sample was peripheral blood. The origin of the receptors is a human donor in a cohort sampled during active COVID-19. Each CDR3 is given with its conserved first and last residue. D genes are given only for firm matches. Expanded clones get a size class; other rows say once, few or many, or leave the size out.

>TRBJ2-6|TRBD1|-|TRBV5-1
CASSAWTGYGANVLTF
TGCGCCAGCAGCGCCTGGACAGGGTACGGGGCCAACGTCCTGACTTTC
>TRBJ2-5|-|-|TRBV6-1
CASSAYFQGLGETQYF
TGTGCCAGCAGTGCTTATTTTCAGGGTTTGGGAGAGACCCAGTACTTC
>TRBJ2-7|-|-|TRBV5-6
CASSPGQYEQYF
TGTGCCAGCAGCCCCGGACAGTACGAGCAGTACTTC
>TRBJ1-1|TRBD1|few|TRBV2
CASSQGANTEAFF
TGTGCCAGCAGTCAGGGGGCGAACACTGAAGCTTTCTTT
>TRBJ1-6|-|-|TRBV5-4
CASSLQTGFNSPLHF
TGTGCCAGCAGCTTGCAAACAGGTTTCAATTCACCCCTCCACTTT
>TRBJ2-5|TRBD2|-|TRBV6-6
CASSWGLAGGETQYF
TGTGCCAGCAGCTGGGGACTAGCGGGAGGCGAGACCCAGTACTTC
>TRBJ1-4|TRBD1|-|TRBV7-8
CASSPSDRGEKLFF
TGTGCCAGCAGCCCGAGCGACAGGGGCGAAAAACTGTTTTTT
>TRBJ1-4|-|-|TRBV7-2
CASRAIGSLDEKLFF
TGTGCCAGCAGGGCTATCGGTTCTCTAGATGAAAAACTGTTTTTT
>TRBJ2-5|TRBD2|-|TRBV11-2
CASTRAGGKETQYF
TGTGCCAGCACTAGGGCGGGAGGAAAAGAGACCCAGTACTTC
>TRBJ1-5|-|few|TRBV24-1
CATSDGGARPQHF
TGTGCCACCAGTGACGGGGGAGCGCGGCCCCAGCATTTT
>TRBJ1-2|TRBD1|-|TRBV27
CASSSTTGRDYGYTF
TGTGCCAGCAGTTCAACGACAGGGCGAGACTATGGCTACACCTTC
>TRBJ1-6|-|-|TRBV4-2
CASSQELGVNSPLHF
TGTGCCAGCAGCCAAGAGTTAGGGGTTAATTCACCCCTCCACTTT
>TRBJ2-4|-|-|TRBV28
CASSPPHGERDIQYF
TGTGCCAGCAGTCCCCCCCATGGCGAACGGGACATTCAGTACTTC
>TRBJ2-7|TRBD1|-|TRBV19
CASRQTGGSYEQYF
TGTGCCAGTAGACAGACAGGGGGCTCCTACGAGCAGTACTTC
>TRBJ2-1|-|-|TRBV5-3
CARSLVGRGYNEQFF
TGTGCCAGAAGCTTGGTTGGCAGGGGCTACAATGAGCAGTTCTTC
>TRBJ1-1|-|once|TRBV19
CASSIETDTEAFF
TGTGCCAGTAGTATAGAGACAGACACTGAAGCTTTCTTT
>TRBJ2-7|TRBD2|-|TRBV28
CASSLPGLAGVEQYF
TGTGCCAGCAGTCTCCCGGGACTAGCGGGAGTCGAGCAGTACTTC
>TRBJ2-3|TRBD2|-|TRBV2
CASSGSSGSVDTQYF
TGTGCCAGCAGCGGATCTAGCGGGAGTGTGGATACGCAGTATTTT
>TRBJ1-2|-|once|TRBV7-9
CASSSYLQGVNGYTF
TGTGCCAGCAGCTCTTACTTACAGGGCGTTAATGGCTACACCTTC
>TRBJ1-6|TRBD1|-|TRBV28
CASSSGQGGAPLHF
TGTGCCAGCAGTTCAGGACAGGGAGGAGCACCCCTCCACTTT
>TRBJ2-1|-|once|TRBV4-2
CASSRMASEGSIYNEQFF
TGTGCCAGCAGCCGAATGGCTAGTGAGGGATCCATTTACAATGAGCAGTTCTTC
>TRBJ2-7|TRBD1|-|TRBV29-1
CSVGQGAYYEQYF
TGCAGCGTTGGACAGGGGGCTTACTACGAGCAGTACTTC
>TRBJ2-3|TRBD2|-|TRBV5-1
CASTTRGRADTQYF
TGCGCCAGCACCACCCGGGGGAGGGCAGATACGCAGTATTTT
>TRBJ1-5|-|-|TRBV12-3/TRBV12-4
CASSFDQGQPQHF
TGTGCCAGCAGTTTTGACCAGGGCCAGCCCCAGCATTTT
>TRBJ2-3|-|-|TRBV27
CASSFTGPEGVAQYF
TGTGCCAGCAGTTTTACGGGCCCGGAGGGAGTTGCGCAGTATTTT
>TRBJ1-4|TRBD1|-|TRBV5-1
CASSTAGTGIEKLFF
TGCGCCAGCAGCACGGCAGGGACAGGTATTGAAAAACTGTTTTTT
>TRBJ2-1|TRBD2|-|TRBV18
CASSPGTSGRVRFF
TGTGCCAGCTCACCCGGGACTAGCGGGCGTGTTCGCTTCTTC
>TRBJ1-1|TRBD1|-|TRBV27
CASSLVSQGASFAAFF
TGTGCCAGCAGTTTAGTTTCACAGGGGGCGTCGTTCGCGGCTTTCTTT
>TRBJ2-1|TRBD2|-|TRBV27
CASSLYEAGGLNEQFF
TGTGCCAGCAGTTTATACGAAGCGGGAGGCTTAAATGAGCAGTTCTTC
>TRBJ1-5|-|few|TRBV7-9
CASSSSGGRGPQHF
TGTGCCAGCAGCTCTTCCGGGGGGCGCGGGCCCCAGCATTTT
>TRBJ2-5|TRBD2|-|TRBV11-3
CASSLGTRSATQYF
TGTGCCAGCAGCTTAGGGACTAGGAGCGCGACCCAGTACTTC
>TRBJ1-1|-|once|TRBV20-1
CSAREGAEAFF
TGCAGTGCTAGGGAAGGGGCTGAAGCTTTCTTT
>TRBJ2-7|TRBD1|-|TRBV4-1
CASSQRSGTGTEQYF
TGCGCCAGCAGCCAGCGTTCCGGGACAGGGACCGAGCAGTACTTC